The 21 T cell receptor beta chains below were found in one sample sequenced in a study of graft-versus-host responses after intestinal transplantation. Sequencing was performed with immunoSEQ multiplex PCR; in TCRdb, only in-frame clones are kept and a portion is missing. The table lists over 55,000 clones, over 75% of them singletons. These TCRs' antigens remain unknown. The sequenced sample was unstimulated CD4+ T cells sorted from spleen or lymph node cells, obtained before transplant. These receptors were taken from a human donor who was the organ donor for an intestinal transplant.

The rearrangement uses TRBV7-2 and TRBJ2-3, with TRBD2 as a possible D gene (6 bases). Germline V lookup: CDR1 SGHTA, CDR2 FQGNSA. This CDR3 has 13 amino acids. V was pared by 10 bases and J by 8 bases, with 19 bases between. The CDR3 loop reads CAKAAGRMGTQYF. The CDR3 coding sequence is TGTGCCAAGGCGGCGGGGCGCATGGGTACGCAGTATTTT.

The chain combines TRBV25-1 with TRBJ2-3, with D possibly matching TRBD1 (6 bases). The CDR3 is 13 amino acids. V was pared by 6 bases and J by 1 base, with 8 bases between. The germline V gene encodes CDR1 MGHDK and CDR2 SYGVNS. The CDR3 loop is CASREGGTDTQYF. As DNA, the CDR3 is TGTGCCAGCAGAGAGGGGGGCACAGATACGCAGTATTTT.

This chain links TRBV2 with TRBJ2-3; 13 bases map to TRBD2. CDR3 length: 16 residues. Germline V CDR1 and CDR2: SNHLY, FYNNEI. The trim removed 6 bases at V and 3 bases at J, leaving 6 bases unmatched. This CDR3 is CASRTSGGRGTDTQYF. CDR3 in DNA: TGTGCCAGCAGGACTAGCGGGGGGCGAGGGACAGATACGCAGTATTTT.

With regard to this clone: One end of the junction varies from germline; a read error may be responsible. The gene calls are TRBV11-2 and TRBJ1-1; the match to TRBD1 covers 7 bases. The germline V gene has CDR1 SGHAT and CDR2 FQNNGV. The CDR3 length is 13 residues. The CDR3 region has the DNA TGTGCCAGCAGCGTAGACAGGGCCACTGAAGCTTTCTTT. It codes for CASSVDRATEAFF.

The chain combines TRBV27 with TRBJ1-6; 7 positions agree with TRBD1. Germline CDR1 and CDR2: MNHEY and SMNVEV (reference sequence). This CDR3 has 15 residues. V was clipped by 6 bases and J by 4 bases; unmatched bases: 6. In nucleotides, the CDR3 is TGTGCCAGCAGCCAACAGGGGCGGTATAATTCACCCCTCCACTTT. It codes for CASSQQGRYNSPLHF.

The chain uses TRBV27 and TRBJ1-3; D gene unclear. Germline lookup yields CDR1 MNHEY and CDR2 SMNVEV (reference sequence). V lost 0 bases and J lost 0, with 6 bases in between. The CDR3 is 15 residues long. Here the CDR3 reads CASSLSHSSGNTIYF. DNA of the CDR3: TGTGCCAGCAGTTTATCCCACAGCTCTGGAAACACCATATATTTT.

The chain combines TRBV6-1 with TRBJ2-7; weak D call: TRBD2 (7 bases). This CDR3 has 13 residues. V gave up 7 bases and J gave up 5 bases, with 15 bases separating them. CDR1 is MNHNS and CDR2 is SASEGT in the germline V gene. Written as DNA, the CDR3 is TGTGCCAGCACTCGGGGGGCGCATAACGAGCAGTACGTC. Translating gives CASTRGAHNEQYV.

This chain links TRBV30 with TRBJ1-2; TRBD1 matches at 11 bases. The CDR3 sequence is 13 residues long. Germline CDR1 reads GTSNPN; CDR2 reads SVGIG (reference sequence). After removal of 5 bases from V and 2 bases from J, the junction contained 1 base not matched to a gene. The CDR3: CAWGQGANYGYTF. CDR3 nucleotides: TGTGCCTGGGGACAGGGGGCCAACTATGGCTACACCTTC.

The V call is TRBV28, the J call TRBJ1-3; 7 nucleotides line up with TRBD1. V dropped 5 bases and J dropped 3; count of bases not matched to a gene: 4. Per germline, CDR1 MDHEN and CDR2 SYDVKM. The CDR3 is 14 amino acids. CDR3 DNA: TGTGCCAGCAGTCCCGGACAGGTTGGAAACACCATATATTTT. This encodes CASSPGQVGNTIYF. The full variable domain, completed using reference TRBV28 and TRBJ1-3, is DVKVTQSSRYLVKRTGEKVFLECVQDMDHENMFWYRQDPGLGLRLIYFSYDVKMKEKGDIPEGYSVSREKKERFSLILESASTNQTSMYLCASSPGQVGNTIYFGEGSWLTVV.

The rearrangement uses TRBV27 and TRBJ2-2, with D possibly being TRBD1 (5 bases). Germline V CDR1 and CDR2: MNHEY, SMNVEV (reference sequence). This CDR3 is built from 19 residues. The germline V and J ends were trimmed by 1 base and 1 base, with 19 bases remaining between them. The CDR3 DNA reads TGTGCCAGCAGTTTATTGGGTCCCCGAGCAGGGCTGAACACCGGGGAGCTGTTTTTT. This gives the protein CASSLLGPRAGLNTGELFF.

The rearrangement joins TRBV4-1 to TRBJ1-4, with TRBD1 as a possible D gene (6 bases). Trimming left V 4 bases short and J 3 bases short, with 12 bases between. Germline V CDR1 and CDR2: MGHRA, YSYEKL. The CDR3 has 15 residues. CDR3 sequence: CASSPSGGPNEKLFF. Here the CDR3 DNA reads TGCGCCAGCAGCCCCTCCGGGGGGCCTAATGAAAAACTGTTTTTT.

This chain connects TRBV6-5 to TRBJ1-5; 10 bases are shared with TRBD1. This CDR3 contains 15 residues. Germline lookup yields CDR1 MNHEY and CDR2 SVGAGI. Trimming cost V 6 bases and J 8 bases; bases outside gene matches: 10. The CDR3 DNA is TGTGCCAGCAGACGGGACAGGGGTTCATGGGAGCCCCAGCATTTT. Its protein product is CASRRDRGSWEPQHF.

The chain uses TRBV5-6 and TRBJ2-1; 15 positions match TRBD2. CDR3 size: 15 residues. The germline gives CDR1 SGHDT, CDR2 YYEEEE. The junction had 9 bases not matched to a gene; V was cut back by 4 bases and J by 13 bases. This CDR3 is CASSPRTSGGASQFF. Written as DNA, the CDR3 is TGTGCCAGCAGCCCCCGGACTAGCGGGGGGGCAAGTCAGTTCTTC.

The chain joins TRBV18 to TRBJ1-6; D ambiguous. The germline CDR1 and CDR2 sequences are KGHSH and LQKENI. V dropped 1 base and J dropped 0 bases, with 4 bases sitting between them. This CDR3 comprises 15 residues. The CDR3 sequence is CASSPRSSYNSPLHF. CDR3 coding DNA: TGTGCCAGCTCACCACGGAGCTCCTATAATTCACCCCTCCACTTT.

The genes are TRBV6-5 and TRBJ1-4; TRBD1 is a possible D gene (6 bases). V dropped 8 bases and J dropped 2 bases, with 15 bases sitting between them. CDR1 and CDR2 (germline): MNHEY, SVGAGI. The CDR3 covers 15 residues. The CDR3 nucleotides are TGTGCCAGCGGAAAGGGGGATAGGACTAATGAAAAACTGTTTTTT. It specifies CASGKGDRTNEKLFF.

The chain is built from TRBV7-2 and TRBJ2-1; 9 nucleotides agree with TRBD1. The CDR3 is made up of 14 amino acids. The V segment lost 3 bases and the J segment 9 bases; nucleotides outside the gene matches: 6. CDR1 and CDR2 from the germline V gene are SGHTA and FQGNSA. The CDR3 DNA sequence: TGTGCCAGCAGCTTTTCCGGGACAGGGATTGAGCAGTTCTTC. This encodes CASSFSGTGIEQFF.

In its sample, this clone was seen once. This chain connects TRBV5-1 to TRBJ1-4; TRBD1 matches at 9 bases. Looked up from germline, CDR1 is SGHRS and CDR2 is YFSETQ. The CDR3 sequence is 19 residues long. J gave up 3 bases and V 4 bases, and 16 bases lay outside the gene matches. The CDR3, as DNA: TGCGCCAGCAGCGGAGGTTCGAGGGACAGGGCGCTCTCTAATGAAAAACTGTTTTTT. Translating it yields CASSGGSRDRALSNEKLFF. The full variable domain, rest sourced from reference TRBV5-1 and TRBJ1-4, is KAGVTQTPRYLIKTRGQQVTLSCSPISGHRSVSWYQQTPGQGLQFLFEYFSETQRNKGNFPGRFSGRQFSNSRSEMNVSTLELGDSALYLCASSGGSRDRALSNEKLFFGSGTQLSVL.

The chain links TRBV6-1 to TRBJ1-2, with 12 bases that match TRBD1. CDR3 length equals 15 residues. V was pared by 8 bases and J by 7 bases, with 11 bases of the junction left unmatched. Germline assignment: CDR1 MNHNS and CDR2 SASEGT. The CDR3 reads CASGVRDRGLGGYTF. The CDR3 nucleotides are TGTGCCAGCGGAGTGCGGGACAGGGGGCTTGGTGGCTACACCTTC.

Worth noting for this clone: This specimen includes other DNA sequences encoding the same CDR3. The chain carries TRBV6-1 and TRBJ1-5, with 8 bases aligning to TRBD1. The germline gives CDR1 MNHNS, CDR2 SASEGT. The CDR3 is 13 residues long. After removal of 6 bases from V and 2 bases from J, the junction contained 0 bases not matched to a gene. The CDR3: CASRGQGNQPQHF. The CDR3 DNA reads TGTGCCAGCAGGGGACAGGGCAATCAGCCCCAGCATTTT.

This chain uses TRBV2 with TRBJ1-2, with 7 bases that match TRBD1. This CDR3 spans 13 amino acids. The germline V gene encodes CDR1 SNHLY and CDR2 FYNNEI. With V trimmed by 11 bases and J by 4 bases, 10 bases remained unmatched. CDR3: CAGQARWGYGYTF. CDR3 nucleotides: TGTGCCGGACAGGCCAGATGGGGCTATGGCTACACCTTC.

CDR3 region: CASSIRPGAFGTEAFF. CDR3 in DNA: TGTGCCAGTAGTATCCGGCCAGGGGCGTTTGGGACTGAAGCTTTCTTT. This chain uses TRBV19 with TRBJ1-1; tentative D call: TRBD1 (6 bases). Germline CDR1 and CDR2: LNHDA and SQIVND (reference sequence). The CDR3 extends over 16 amino acids. Trimming removed 3 bases at V and 5 bases at J, with 19 bases between.